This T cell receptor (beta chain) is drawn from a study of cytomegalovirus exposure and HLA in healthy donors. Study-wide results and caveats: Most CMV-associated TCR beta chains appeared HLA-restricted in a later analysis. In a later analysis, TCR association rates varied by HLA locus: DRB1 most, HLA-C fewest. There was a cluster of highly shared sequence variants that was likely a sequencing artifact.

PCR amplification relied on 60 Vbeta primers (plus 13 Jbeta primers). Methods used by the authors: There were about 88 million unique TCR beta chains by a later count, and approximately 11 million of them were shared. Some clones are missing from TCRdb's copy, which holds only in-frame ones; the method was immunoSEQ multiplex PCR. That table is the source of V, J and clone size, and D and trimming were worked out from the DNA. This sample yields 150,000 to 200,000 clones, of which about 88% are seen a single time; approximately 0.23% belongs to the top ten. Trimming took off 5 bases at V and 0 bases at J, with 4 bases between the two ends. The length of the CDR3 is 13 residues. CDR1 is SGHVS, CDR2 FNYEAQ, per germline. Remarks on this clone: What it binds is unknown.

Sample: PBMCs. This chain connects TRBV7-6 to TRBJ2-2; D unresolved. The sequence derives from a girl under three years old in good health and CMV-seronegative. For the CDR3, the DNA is TGTGCCAGCAGCCCCTCGAACACCGGGGAGCTGTTTTTT. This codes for CASSPSNTGELFF.